The rows below give T cell receptor beta chains drawn from one sample of a study of long-term antiretroviral therapy in people with HIV. Sequencing was performed with immunoSEQ multiplex PCR; in TCRdb, only in-frame clones are kept and a portion is missing. The table has 15,000 to 20,000 clones, approximately 79% seen once. The sequencing here drew on unsorted PBMCs, taken 2.3 years after starting antiretroviral therapy. The receptor source for this set is a woman aged 40 to 50 with HIV. Each CDR3 is given with its conserved first and last residue. A D gene is named only where the DNA matches it firmly. The size field is filled for only some rows; it gives once, few, many or a size class.

cdr3_nt | cdr3_aa | clone_size | j_call | d_call | v_call
TGTGCCAGCAGTTACCCTCAGGGGGAAGCTTTCTTT | CASSYPQGEAFF | medium-sized | TRBJ1-1 | NA | TRBV6-5
TGTGCCAGCAAGAAGTATAGCGCAAACACCGGGGAGCTGTTTTTT | CASKKYSANTGELFF | NA | TRBJ2-2 | NA | TRBV6-1
TGTGCCAGCAGCCCTATAGCGGGAGGGGGAGATACGCAGTATTTT | CASSPIAGGGDTQYF | NA | TRBJ2-3 | TRBD2 | TRBV5-6
TGTGCCAGCAGCCAAGGTGTGACCCAGTACTTC | CASSQGVTQYF | NA | TRBJ2-5 | NA | TRBV14
TGCGCCAGCAGCCCGAGGGACTTCCCCGCCGAGGAGCTGTTTTTT | CASSPRDFPAEELFF | NA | TRBJ2-2 | NA | TRBV5-1
TGTGCCAGCAGTGACCATCGACAGGGCAACCGAAACACCATATATTTT | CASSDHRQGNRNTIYF | NA | TRBJ1-3 | TRBD1 | TRBV6-4
TGTGCCAGCAGTACTAGCGGGGGATCCTACAATGAGCAGTTCTTC | CASSTSGGSYNEQFF | NA | TRBJ2-1 | TRBD2 | TRBV6-6
TGTGCCAGCAGCGTAGGCTGGGGGAGAGAGACCCAGTACTTC | CASSVGWGRETQYF | few | TRBJ2-5 | NA | TRBV9
TGTGCCAGTAGTATCTGGGTCTTGCGAGATTCACCCCTCCACTTT | CASSIWVLRDSPLHF | NA | TRBJ1-6 | NA | TRBV19
TGTGCCAGCAGCTTATTAGCCCGGCCGAAACCCAATGAGCAGTTCTTC | CASSLLARPKPNEQFF | NA | TRBJ2-1 | NA | TRBV7-2
TGTGCTAGTGGTTTGGCCCCTAACTATGGCTACACCTTC | CASGLAPNYGYTF | NA | TRBJ1-2 | NA | TRBV12-5
TGTGCCAGCAGCTTGGGGCGGGGTTCAACCTACGAGCAGTACTTC | CASSLGRGSTYEQYF | NA | TRBJ2-7 | NA | TRBV5-4
TGTGCCAGCACTCGAACAGGCTCGTATGGCTACACCTTC | CASTRTGSYGYTF | NA | TRBJ1-2 | NA | TRBV7-9
TGCGCCAGCAGCTTCACACTCCGCGGGGAGCTGTTTTTT | CASSFTLRGELFF | NA | TRBJ2-2 | NA | TRBV5-1
TGTGCCAGCAGTGATAGAGGGCGAGCCTCGGCAACTAATGAAAAACTGTTTTTT | CASSDRGRASATNEKLFF | NA | TRBJ1-4 | NA | TRBV2
TGCGCCAGCAGCCCGGGACTAGCGGGGGAAGAGCAGTACTTC | CASSPGLAGEEQYF | NA | TRBJ2-7 | TRBD2 | TRBV5-1
TGTGCCAGCAGTGAATACGGACAGGGGGTCAACTCTAATGAAAAACTGTTTTTT | CASSEYGQGVNSNEKLFF | NA | TRBJ1-4 | TRBD1 | TRBV25-1
TGTGCCACCAGCAGAGATCGAGGTTCCTCTGGAAACACCATATATTTT | CATSRDRGSSGNTIYF | once | TRBJ1-3 | NA | TRBV15
TGTGCCAGCACACGACTGGACAGGGCCAATGAGCAGTTCTTC | CASTRLDRANEQFF | NA | TRBJ2-1 | TRBD1 | TRBV6-5
TGTGCCAGCAGCTTGGGGGGGACAGGGGTACCTGAAGCTTTCTTT | CASSLGGTGVPEAFF | NA | TRBJ1-1 | TRBD1 | TRBV5-6
TGTGCCAGCAGTGGAAACCAGGACAGCCCTCGCACAGATACGCAGTATTTT | CASSGNQDSPRTDTQYF | NA | TRBJ2-3 | NA | TRBV6-1
TGTGCCAGTAGTATGCACACCATATATTTT | CASSMHTIYF | few | TRBJ1-3 | NA | TRBV19
TGTGCCAGCAGCACCGCTAGCGGGGCCCCCTACGAGCAGTACTTC | CASSTASGAPYEQYF | NA | TRBJ2-7 | TRBD2 | TRBV7-2
TGCGCCAGCAGCCAAGGGGCCGGTTCCTACGAGCAGTACTTC | CASSQGAGSYEQYF | once | TRBJ2-7 | NA | TRBV5-4
TGCGCCAGCAGCAGGGACAGTAGTGATACGCAGTATTTT | CASSRDSSDTQYF | NA | TRBJ2-3 | TRBD1 | TRBV5-1
TGTGCCAGTAGTATAGAGCGGGGGGGTACTGAAGCTTTCTTT | CASSIERGGTEAFF | NA | TRBJ1-1 | NA | TRBV19
TGCGCCAGCAGCCAAGATATGGCTAGCGGGGGATATAACAATGAGCAGTTCTTC | CASSQDMASGGYNNEQFF | NA | TRBJ2-1 | TRBD2 | TRBV4-3
TGCGCCAGCAGTGGACGGGAGGGAAACAATGAGCAGTTCTTC | CASSGREGNNEQFF | NA | TRBJ2-1 | TRBD2 | TRBV10-1
TGCGCCAGCAGCTGGACAGGGTTCAAAGAGACCCAGTACTTC | CASSWTGFKETQYF | NA | TRBJ2-5 | TRBD1 | TRBV5-1
TGCGCCAGCAGCCAAGGATGGGATTTAGCCAAAAACATTCAGTACTTC | CASSQGWDLAKNIQYF | few | TRBJ2-4 | NA | TRBV4-1
TGCAGCGTTGAAGGTATTAGCGGGAGTGAGTACGAGCAGTACTTC | CSVEGISGSEYEQYF | NA | TRBJ2-7 | TRBD2 | TRBV29-1
TGTGCCAGCAGCCGAGGACAGGGGCCCCTAAAGCAGTTCTTC | CASSRGQGPLKQFF | once | TRBJ2-1 | TRBD1 | TRBV7-9
TGTGCCAGCAGTTCCCCCATGACTAGCGGGAGTTTCTACGAGCAGTACTTC | CASSSPMTSGSFYEQYF | NA | TRBJ2-7 | TRBD2 | TRBV28
TGTGCCAGCAGCCAAGTTTCAGGTGGCGATATCAGGACGACTGAAGCTTTCTTT | CASSQVSGGDIRTTEAFF | NA | TRBJ1-1 | NA | TRBV4-2
TGTGCCAGTCCCGGGGGGTTAGCACGACATAGCTTCTACGAGCAGTACTTC | CASPGGLARHSFYEQYF | NA | TRBJ2-7 | TRBD2 | TRBV2
TGTGCCAGCAGTTACTCGGGAGGCGTGGAGACCCAGTACTTC | CASSYSGGVETQYF | NA | TRBJ2-5 | NA | TRBV6-6
TGCAGCGTTGATGTTGACAGGCCGTTAGGAAATGAGCAGTTCTTC | CSVDVDRPLGNEQFF | NA | TRBJ2-1 | NA | TRBV29-1
TGTGCCAGTAGTATACTAGCGGGGGGACTCAATGAGCAGTTCTTC | CASSILAGGLNEQFF | NA | TRBJ2-1 | TRBD2 | TRBV19
TGCGCCAGCAGCCAAGCGCTTACCTACGAGCAGTACTTC | CASSQALTYEQYF | once | TRBJ2-7 | NA | TRBV4-1
TGTGCCAGTAGCCCTAGCTCCTACAATGAGCAGTTCTTC | CASSPSSYNEQFF | NA | TRBJ2-1 | NA | TRBV19
TGCGCCAGCAGCTTTGGCGGGGGGATCCAAGAGACCCAGTACTTC | CASSFGGGIQETQYF | NA | TRBJ2-5 | TRBD2 | TRBV5-1
TGCAGCGTTGAAGGGGCGGGGGACGTTACGCAGTATTTT | CSVEGAGDVTQYF | NA | TRBJ2-3 | TRBD2 | TRBV29-1
TGCGCCAGCAGCATTCTAGCGGGGGTTTTATCAGGGGATTTT | CASSILAGVLSGDF | NA | TRBJ2-3 | TRBD2 | TRBV5-1
TGTGCCAGCAGCGCTACAGGGGGCGCATCGTATGGCTACACCTTC | CASSATGGASYGYTF | NA | TRBJ1-2 | TRBD1 | TRBV9
TGTGCCAGCAGTGCACAGGGGGGGGCAGATACGCAGTATTTT | CASSAQGGADTQYF | NA | TRBJ2-3 | NA | TRBV6-1
TGTGCCAGTAGTAATCTCGACAGGGGATCTAATGAAAAACTGTTTTTT | CASSNLDRGSNEKLFF | NA | TRBJ1-4 | TRBD1 | TRBV19
TGTGCCAGCAGTTTAATTATGGACACTGAAGCTTTCTTT | CASSLIMDTEAFF | NA | TRBJ1-1 | NA | TRBV27
TGTGCCAGCAGACAAGCCGGGACTAAGGAGCAGTACTTC | CASRQAGTKEQYF | few | TRBJ2-7 | TRBD2 | TRBV27
TGTGCCAGCAGCTTAGGAGATCCTGTATTATACGAGCAGTACTTC | CASSLGDPVLYEQYF | NA | TRBJ2-7 | NA | TRBV7-9
TGTGCCAGCACCCCGGGCTTCTCTGGAAACACCATATATTTT | CASTPGFSGNTIYF | few | TRBJ1-3 | NA | TRBV2
TGTGCCAGCAGCCAAGGACTAGCGGGGGGCCCCACAGATACGCAGTATTTT | CASSQGLAGGPTDTQYF | once | TRBJ2-3 | TRBD2 | TRBV11-3
TGTGCCACCAGCAGCCCTCAAAGGTCAGGGGGGTCCTACGAGCAGTACTTC | CATSSPQRSGGSYEQYF | NA | TRBJ2-7 | NA | TRBV15
TGTGCCAGCCCCAAATCTAGCGGGGGGGGCGGTGAGCAGTTCTTC | CASPKSSGGGGEQFF | NA | TRBJ2-1 | TRBD2 | TRBV2
TGCGCCAGCAGCCATGCCCTCACTAGCGGGGGTGTCTCCGGGGAGCTGTTTTTT | CASSHALTSGGVSGELFF | NA | TRBJ2-2 | TRBD2 | TRBV4-1
TGCGCCAGCAGCTTGATTTCAGGCTACCAAGAGACCCAGTACTTC | CASSLISGYQETQYF | NA | TRBJ2-5 | NA | TRBV5-1
TGTGCCAGCACGGGTGCCCTTTCACCCCTCCACTTT | CASTGALSPLHF | few | TRBJ1-6 | NA | TRBV6-1
TGTGCCAGCAGTTACTCTGGGGGCGCGGCAAATGGCTACACCTTC | CASSYSGGAANGYTF | NA | TRBJ1-2 | NA | TRBV6-5